The TCR beta chain described here comes from a study of cytomegalovirus exposure and HLA in healthy donors. The CDR3 runs to 15 residues. Germline trimming cut 2 bases from V and 4 bases from J; bases unmatched to any gene: 6. Germline CDR1 reads SGDLS; CDR2 reads YYNGEE. PCR primers comprised 60 Vbeta and 13 Jbeta primers. Produced via immunoSEQ multiplex PCR; TCRdb's table is partial and in-frame only. Seen here are roughly 150,000 clones, around 79% observed once, and the top ten hold roughly 0.69%. The sequence was collected from a male donor in good health and CMV-seronegative. The rearrangement uses TRBV9 and TRBJ2-1, with 7 bases aligning to TRBD2. Material for sequencing was PBMCs. This chain's CDR3 is CASSVGGTTYNEQFF. The DNA of the CDR3 is TGTGCCAGCAGCGTGGGGGGGACGACATACAATGAGCAGTTCTTC.